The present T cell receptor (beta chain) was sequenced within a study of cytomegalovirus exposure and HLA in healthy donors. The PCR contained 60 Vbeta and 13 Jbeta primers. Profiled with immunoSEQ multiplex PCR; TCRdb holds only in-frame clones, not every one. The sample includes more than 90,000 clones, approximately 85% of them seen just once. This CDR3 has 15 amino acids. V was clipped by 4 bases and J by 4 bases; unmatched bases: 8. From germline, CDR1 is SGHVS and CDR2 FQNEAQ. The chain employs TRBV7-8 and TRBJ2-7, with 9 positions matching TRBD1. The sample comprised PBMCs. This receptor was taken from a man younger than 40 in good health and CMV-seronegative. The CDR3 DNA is TGTGCCAGCAGCTCATACAGGGGGCTGGTTTACGAGCAGTACTTC. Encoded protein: CASSSYRGLVYEQYF.